This T cell receptor (beta chain) was documented in a study of blood T cell repertoires in COVID-19. Study details: There were acute and convalescent COVID-19 samples, and they came from the United States, Italy and Spain.

In the authors' workflow: For nucleated cells, counts were estimated from reference gene primer amplification. Profiled with immunoSEQ multiplex PCR; TCRdb holds only in-frame clones, not every one. That table gives V, J and clone size, and the DNA gave D and trimming. The sample holds a few hundred thousand clones; around 87% are singletons and the top ten take about 3%. Trimming removed 5 bases at V and 2 bases at J, with 17 bases between. CDR3 length: 16 residues. The germline CDR1 and CDR2 sequences are SNHLY and FYNNEI. The sample consisted of peripheral blood. This receptor was identified in a human donor in a cohort sampled during active COVID-19. V usage is TRBV2 and J usage is TRBJ2-3, with D possibly TRBD2 on 6 matching bases. The CDR3 DNA sequence: TGTGCCAGCAGTCTGGACGGACTACAACTCACAGATACGCAGTATTTT. Amino acids: CASSLDGLQLTDTQYF.